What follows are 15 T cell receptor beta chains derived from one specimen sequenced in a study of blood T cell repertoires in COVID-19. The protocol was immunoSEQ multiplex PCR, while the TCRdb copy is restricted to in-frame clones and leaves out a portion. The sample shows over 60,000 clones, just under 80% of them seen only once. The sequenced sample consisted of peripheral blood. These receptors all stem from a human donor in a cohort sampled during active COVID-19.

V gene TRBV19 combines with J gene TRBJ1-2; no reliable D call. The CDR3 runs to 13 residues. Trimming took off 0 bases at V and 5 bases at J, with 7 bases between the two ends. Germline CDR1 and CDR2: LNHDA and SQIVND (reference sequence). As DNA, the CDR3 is TGTGCCAGTAGTATAGACAGGAGGTATGGCTACACCTTC. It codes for CASSIDRRYGYTF.

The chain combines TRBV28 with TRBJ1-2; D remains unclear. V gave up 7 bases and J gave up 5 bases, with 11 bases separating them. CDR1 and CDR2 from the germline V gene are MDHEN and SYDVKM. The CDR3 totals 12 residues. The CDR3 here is CASMSSGYGYTF. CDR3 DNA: TGTGCCAGCATGAGCAGCGGGTATGGCTACACCTTC.

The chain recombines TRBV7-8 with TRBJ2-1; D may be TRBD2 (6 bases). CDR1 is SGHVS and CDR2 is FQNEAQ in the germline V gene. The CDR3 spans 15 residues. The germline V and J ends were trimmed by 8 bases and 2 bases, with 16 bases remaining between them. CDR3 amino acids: CASGHRGSTYNEQFF. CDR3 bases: TGTGCCAGCGGACATCGGGGGAGTACCTACAATGAGCAGTTCTTC.

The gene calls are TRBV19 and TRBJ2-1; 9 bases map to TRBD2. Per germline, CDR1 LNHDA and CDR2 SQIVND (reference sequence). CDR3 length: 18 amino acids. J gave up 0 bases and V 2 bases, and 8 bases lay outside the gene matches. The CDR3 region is CASSIILAGISSYNEQFF. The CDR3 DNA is TGTGCCAGTAGTATAATCCTAGCGGGGATTAGCTCCTACAATGAGCAGTTCTTC.

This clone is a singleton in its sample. The CDR3 protein is CASSLGSQRGYTF. DNA for the CDR3: TGTGCCAGCAGCTTGGGTAGTCAGCGTGGCTACACCTTC. The chain carries TRBV5-6 and TRBJ1-2, with D unresolved. Germline CDR1 SGHDT, CDR2 YYEEEE. Trimming removed 0 bases from V and 7 bases from J, with 10 bases in between. This CDR3 region has 13 residues.

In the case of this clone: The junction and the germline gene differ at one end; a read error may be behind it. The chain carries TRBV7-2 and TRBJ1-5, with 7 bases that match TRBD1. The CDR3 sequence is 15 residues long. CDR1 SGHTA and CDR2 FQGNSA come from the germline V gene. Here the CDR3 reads CASSLGGRDNQPQHF. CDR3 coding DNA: TGTGCCAGCAGTTTAGGGGGCAGGGATAATCAGCCCCAGCATTTT.

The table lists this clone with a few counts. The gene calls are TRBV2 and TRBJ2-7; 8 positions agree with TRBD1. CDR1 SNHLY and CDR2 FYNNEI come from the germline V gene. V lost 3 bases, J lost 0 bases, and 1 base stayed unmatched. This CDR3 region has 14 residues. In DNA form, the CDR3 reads TGTGCCAGCAGTGAGGACAGGGACTCCTACGAGCAGTACTTC. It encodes CASSEDRDSYEQYF.

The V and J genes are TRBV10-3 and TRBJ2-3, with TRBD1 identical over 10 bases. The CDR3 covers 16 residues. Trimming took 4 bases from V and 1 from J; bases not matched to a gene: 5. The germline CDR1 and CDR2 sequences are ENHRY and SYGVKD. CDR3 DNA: TGTGCCATCAGTGCCACCGGGACAGGGGGCACAGATACGCAGTATTTT. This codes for CAISATGTGGTDTQYF.

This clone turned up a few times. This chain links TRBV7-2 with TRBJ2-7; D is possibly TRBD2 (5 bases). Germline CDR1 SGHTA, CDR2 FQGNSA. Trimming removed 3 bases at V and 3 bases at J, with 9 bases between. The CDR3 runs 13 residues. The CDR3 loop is CASSFSGNYEQYF. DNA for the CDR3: TGTGCCAGCAGCTTCTCCGGGAACTACGAGCAGTACTTC.

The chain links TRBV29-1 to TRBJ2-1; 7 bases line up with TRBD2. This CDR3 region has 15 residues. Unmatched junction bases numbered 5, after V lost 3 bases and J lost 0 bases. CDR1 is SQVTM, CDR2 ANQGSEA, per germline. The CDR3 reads CSVESGTPSYNEQFF. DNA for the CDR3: TGCAGCGTTGAGAGCGGGACCCCCTCCTACAATGAGCAGTTCTTC.

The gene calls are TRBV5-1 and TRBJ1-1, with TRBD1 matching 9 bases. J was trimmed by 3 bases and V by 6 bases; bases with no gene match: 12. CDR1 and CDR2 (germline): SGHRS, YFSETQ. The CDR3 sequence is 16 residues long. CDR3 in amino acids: CASIKGQGGVDTEAFF. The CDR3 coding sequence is TGCGCCAGCATAAAGGGACAGGGTGGTGTAGACACTGAAGCTTTCTTT.

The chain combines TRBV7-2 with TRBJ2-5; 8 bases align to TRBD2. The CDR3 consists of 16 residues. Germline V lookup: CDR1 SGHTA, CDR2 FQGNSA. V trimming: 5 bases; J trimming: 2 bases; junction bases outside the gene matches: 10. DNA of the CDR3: TGTGCCAGCAGCCTACTCGGCGGGAGGCCACAAGAGACCCAGTACTTC. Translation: CASSLLGGRPQETQYF.

This CDR3 is CASSLTQVGEQYF. CDR3 coding DNA: TGTGCCAGCAGCTTAACGCAGGTTGGCGAGCAGTACTTC. This rearrangement joins TRBV7-9 to TRBJ2-7; D gene ambiguous. Trimming shortened V by 2 bases and J by 6 bases, and 11 bases separated the two germline ends. Germline CDR1 and CDR2: SEHNR and FQNEAQ (reference sequence). The CDR3 is 13 amino acids.

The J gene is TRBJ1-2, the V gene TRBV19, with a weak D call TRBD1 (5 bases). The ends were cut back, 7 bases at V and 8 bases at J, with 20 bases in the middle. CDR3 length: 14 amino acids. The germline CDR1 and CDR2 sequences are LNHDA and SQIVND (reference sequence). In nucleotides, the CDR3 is TGTGCCAGTACAACCCCGGGGGGAGTATTGGGCTACACCTTC. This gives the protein CASTTPGGVLGYTF.

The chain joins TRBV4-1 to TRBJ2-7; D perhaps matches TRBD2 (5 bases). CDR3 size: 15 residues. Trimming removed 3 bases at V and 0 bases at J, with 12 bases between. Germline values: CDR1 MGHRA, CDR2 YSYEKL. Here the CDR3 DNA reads TGCGCCAGCAGCCATCTACTAGGGAGCTCCTACGAGCAGTACTTC. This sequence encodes CASSHLLGSSYEQYF.